The following is a T cell receptor (beta chain) sequence with its context. What it binds is not known. Replicate PCRs from sorted subsets contained roughly 200 ng DNA, which is around 29,000 T cell genomes. Source study methods: Junction-only sequences without quality scores were provided by ImmunoSEQ, so filtering was different. The data were produced by immunoSEQ multiplex PCR, yet TCRdb's version contains in-frame clones alone and is incomplete. That table is the source of V, J and clone size, and D and trimming were worked out from the DNA. This sample yields about 2.1 million clones, of which 93% are seen a single time; about 1.6% belongs to the top ten. The data belong to a study of shared clonotypes between healthy human individuals. Study-level results: Only blood was sampled, and tissue TCR repertoires likely differ from blood ones.

Selected positively for CCR7 and CD45RO-negative, naive CD8 cells excluded terminally differentiated effector memory CD45RA+ cells. Caucasian adults living in Nashville, Tennessee, provided all samples. J was trimmed by 2 bases and V by 2 bases; bases with no gene match: 7. Per the germline V gene, CDR1 is MDHEN and CDR2 is SYDVKM. The CDR3 totals 17 residues. This TCR derives from a man aged 18-30 years in good health. Some clones in this sample may be carry-over from other donors' samples. The chain couples TRBV28 to TRBJ2-3, with TRBD2 matching 10 bases. Source material: naive CD8+ T cells from PBMCs. The CDR3 loop is CASSLSTSGKITDTQYF. CDR3 in DNA: TGTGCCAGCAGTTTAAGCACTAGCGGGAAAATCACAGATACGCAGTATTTT.